This is a list of T cell receptor beta chains from one sample in a study of blood T cell repertoires in COVID-19. Profiling relied on immunoSEQ multiplex PCR, and the TCRdb table lists in-frame clones only, not all of them. The table includes 150,000 or so clones, roughly 80% detected once. The source material was peripheral blood. Every receptor here comes from an older woman with acute or convalescent COVID-19. Both conserved end residues are part of each CDR3. The D gene is left open where the match is weak. For some rows the clone size is stated as once, few or many, or as a class when expanded; others skip it.

>14|TRBJ2-3|TRBV7-8|TRBD1|-
TGTGCCAGCAGCCGGGACAGGGGCACAGATACGCAGTATTTT
CASSRDRGTDTQYF
>12|TRBJ1-1|TRBV30|-|-
TGTGCCTGGAGCACGATGGCCACTGAAGCTTTCTTT
CAWSTMATEAFF
>15|TRBJ2-2|TRBV28|-|-
TGTGCCAGCAGTTCGGGACACCCACCGCCCGGGGAGCTGTTTTTT
CASSSGHPPPGELFF
>12|TRBJ2-7|TRBV10-3|TRBD1|-
TGTGCCATCAGCCCGGGACAGGTCGAGCAGTACTTC
CAISPGQVEQYF
>15|TRBJ2-3|TRBV3-1/TRBV3-2|TRBD2|few
TGTGCCAGCAGCCAAGGACCAATAGCGGGAATCCCGCAGTATTTT
CASSQGPIAGIPQYF
>15|TRBJ1-6|TRBV5-5|TRBD1|-
TGTGCCAGCAGCTTGGGGGGGACAGACCTTTCACCCCTCCACTTT
CASSLGGTDLSPLHF
>14|TRBJ2-1|TRBV25-1|TRBD1|once
TGTGCCAGTGCGGGGACAGGCCATAGGGATGAGCAGTTCTTC
CASAGTGHRDEQFF
>14|TRBJ2-5|TRBV5-1|TRBD2|once
TGCGCCAGCAGCCAAGGACTAGTGTCAGAGACCCAGTACTTC
CASSQGLVSETQYF
>14|TRBJ1-6|TRBV7-3|TRBD1|-
TGTGCCAGCAGCTCCGGACAGGGTGGTTCACCCCTCCACTTT
CASSSGQGGSPLHF
>14|TRBJ2-3|TRBV30|TRBD2|-
TGTGCCTGCAACGGGGGAGGGTCTGGTGATACGCAGTATTTT
CACNGGGSGDTQYF
>15|TRBJ1-3|TRBV2|-|few
TGTGCCAGCGGACTACCAGGGTTCTCTGGAAACACCATATATTTT
CASGLPGFSGNTIYF
>16|TRBJ1-5|TRBV20-1|TRBD1|-
TGCAGTGCTAGTAGTCCAGGGGGGCTTAGCAATCAGCCCCAGCATTTT
CSASSPGGLSNQPQHF
>14|TRBJ1-5|TRBV15|-|-
TGTGCCACCAGCAGAGTTCATAGCAATCAGCCCCAGCATTTT
CATSRVHSNQPQHF
>18|TRBJ1-2|TRBV28|-|-
TGTGCCAGCAGTTTATCTCGCGTCTGGACTTCACATAACTATGGCTACACCTTC
CASSLSRVWTSHNYGYTF
>12|TRBJ1-1|TRBV12-5|-|-
TGTGCTAGTGCCGACCGGTCAGGTGAAGCTTTCTTT
CASADRSGEAFF
>14|TRBJ1-2|TRBV4-3|-|once
TGCGCCAGCAGCCAAGATCTAGGAGGCTATGGCTACACCTTC
CASSQDLGGYGYTF
>17|TRBJ1-4|TRBV7-6|-|once
TGTGCCAGCAGCTTATTCTCCCGGGGGGCAACTAATGAAAAACTGTTTTTT
CASSLFSRGATNEKLFF
>13|TRBJ2-1|TRBV7-3|-|-
TGTGCCAGCAGCTTATTTGTGGACTCAGAGCAGTTCTTC
CASSLFVDSEQFF
>14|TRBJ2-7|TRBV18|-|-
TGTGCCAGCTCACCCCTAGCGCCTGCCTACGAGCAGTACTTC
CASSPLAPAYEQYF
>19|TRBJ2-3|TRBV5-1|TRBD2|-
TGCGCCAGCAATCTTGGAACGTGGGGCGGGGATACTAGCGCAGATACGCAGTATTTT
CASNLGTWGGDTSADTQYF
>17|TRBJ2-3|TRBV5-1|TRBD1|-
TGCGCCAGCAGCTTGGCCGAGGGGACAGGGAACACAGATACGCAGTATTTT
CASSLAEGTGNTDTQYF
>14|TRBJ1-2|TRBV2|-|-
TGTGCCAGCGGCATGGACAGAACTAACTATGGCTACACCTTC
CASGMDRTNYGYTF
>15|TRBJ1-5|TRBV7-8|-|once
TGTGCCAGCAGCTTAGTGGGGGGAAGCAATCAGCCCCAGCATTTT
CASSLVGGSNQPQHF
>13|TRBJ1-4|TRBV19|-|-
TGTGCCAGTGCAAATTCAGCAGGGGAAAAACTGTTTTTT
CASANSAGEKLFF
>13|TRBJ2-5|TRBV7-3|-|-
TGTGCCAGCAGCACCACAAACCAAGAGACCCAGTACTTC
CASSTTNQETQYF
>14|TRBJ1-1|TRBV6-5|-|few
TGTGCCAGCAGTTACTCGTGGACAGACACTGAAGCTTTCTTT
CASSYSWTDTEAFF
>15|TRBJ2-7|TRBV15|-|-
TGTGCCACCAGCAGAGAAGAGGGTTGGAGCTACGAGCAGTACTTC
CATSREEGWSYEQYF
>15|TRBJ1-2|TRBV7-2|-|-
TGTGCCAGCAGCTTAGGGGCAGTTGAAAACTATGGCTACACCTTC
CASSLGAVENYGYTF
>16|TRBJ1-6|TRBV30|-|-
TGTGCCTGGAGTGATGCAGGGTTCGCCTATAATTCACCCCTCCACTTT
CAWSDAGFAYNSPLHF
>15|TRBJ1-2|TRBV19|-|-
TGTGCCAGTAGGACAGTTGAGATAGCTAACTATGGCTACACCTTC
CASRTVEIANYGYTF
>14|TRBJ1-2|TRBV27|-|-
TGTGCCAGCAGTTGGCAGGGCAATAACTATGGCTACACCTTC
CASSWQGNNYGYTF
>15|TRBJ1-4|TRBV5-4|TRBD1|-
TGTGCCAGCAGCTCTACAGGGGGGATGGATGAAAAACTGTTTTTT
CASSSTGGMDEKLFF
>15|TRBJ1-1|TRBV7-9|-|few
TGTGCCAGCACCACCCTTTCCAGATTGAACACTGAAGCTTTCTTT
CASTTLSRLNTEAFF
>15|TRBJ2-7|TRBV7-2|TRBD2|-
TGTGCCAGCAGCGTCGGGGGGGGTGGTGTTTACGAGCAGTACTTC
CASSVGGGGVYEQYF
>15|TRBJ2-5|TRBV13|TRBD1|-
TGTGCCAGCAGCTCGGGACAGGAGGGGAGCGAGACCCAGTACTTC
CASSSGQEGSETQYF
>13|TRBJ1-6|TRBV30|-|-
TGTGCCTGGAGCCCTAGTGGGAATTCACCCCTCCACTTT
CAWSPSGNSPLHF
>14|TRBJ1-5|TRBV15|-|-
TGTGCCACCAGCAGAGATACGGGTGATCAGCCCCAGCATTTT
CATSRDTGDQPQHF
>16|TRBJ2-3|TRBV28|TRBD2|-
TGTGCCAGCAGTTTATTCGTCGGGACTAGTATGGCGGCGCAGTATTTT
CASSLFVGTSMAAQYF
>13|TRBJ1-1|TRBV24-1|TRBD1|-
TGTGCCACCACCGGGACAGAAAGCACTGAAGCTTTCTTT
CATTGTESTEAFF
>14|TRBJ2-5|TRBV9|-|few
TGTGCCAGCAGCGTAAATTCAGGGGAAGAGACCCAGTACTTC
CASSVNSGEETQYF
>19|TRBJ2-7|TRBV30|TRBD2|-
TGTGCCTGGACGAGGGCGATAGGACGTAGCGGGAGAAAAAGATACGAGCAGTACTTC
CAWTRAIGRSGRKRYEQYF